This TCR beta chain was sequenced during a study of blood T cells in healthy people across ages. There were at least 5.5 micrograms of total RNA extracted from every sample. This clonotype was counted many times. The CDR3 spans 15 residues. V lost 5 bases to trimming and J lost 0 bases, with 8 bases between them. The second PCR ran roughly 6 to 11 cycles with a sample-barcoded 5' primer and J-beta primers. Each sample yielded at least 3 million CDR3-containing paired-end reads. TCRdb redid the calling of the 5' RACE reads with MiXCR, one entry per CDR3 protein. The sample yields roughly 800,000 distinct CDR3 sequences, 20% to 30% seen once. This same sample was also taken into another study, of T cells of mothers and their children.

The receptor was isolated from a boy between 10 and 17 years old in good health. The material sequenced was blood. The V and J genes are TRBV12-3 or TRBV12-4 and TRBJ2-6, with D perhaps TRBD1 (5 bases). As DNA, the CDR3 is TGTGCCAGCAGTCTGGACACCTCTGGGGCCAACGTCCTGACTTTC. Translating gives CASSLDTSGANVLTF.